The 10 T cell receptor beta chains listed next were all sequenced from one sample in a study of shared clonotypes between healthy human individuals. Naive CD8 cells lacked CD45RO, underwent positive selection for CCR7 and left out terminally differentiated effector memory CD45RA+ cells. The method was immunoSEQ multiplex PCR; TCRdb's version includes in-frame clones alone and lacks a portion of them. The data show about 2.2 million clones, under 95% seen once. Source material: naive CD8+ T cells from PBMCs. The receptors stem from a young man in good health. Some clones in this sample may be carry-over from other donors' samples.

To note about this clone: Given a much more abundant clone one base away, this may be a read error. Different DNA sequences within this sample yield the same CDR3. The chain is built from TRBV5-6 and TRBJ1-1; unclear D gene. V lost 4 bases and J 0 bases, leaving 1 base between the germline ends. Per the germline V gene, CDR1 is SGHDT and CDR2 is YYEEEE. The CDR3 contains 11 residues. The DNA of the CDR3 is TGTGCCAGCAGCCTGAACACTGAAGCTTTCTTT. It yields the protein CASSLNTEAFF. The variable domain in full, with the rest retrieved from reference TRBV5-6 and TRBJ1-1, is DAGVTQSPTHLIKTRGQQVTLRCSPKSGHDTVSWYQQALGQGPQFIFQYYEEEERQRGNFPDRFSGHQFPNYSSELNVNALLLGDSALYLCASSLNTEAFFGQGTRLTVV.

The CDR3 bases are TGTGCCAGCAGCTACGGGACAGCACAAGAGACCCAGTACTTC. It is translated as CASSYGTAQETQYF. The chain employs TRBV5-6 and TRBJ2-5; 7 bases line up with TRBD1. The germline V gene encodes CDR1 SGHDT and CDR2 YYEEEE. The CDR3 runs to 14 residues. The V gene end was trimmed by 3 bases and the J gene end by 2 bases; junction bases not matched to a gene: 4.

This clone was observed once. The chain joins TRBV4-1 to TRBJ2-7; weak D call: TRBD1 (6 bases). V lost 1 base, J lost 3 bases, and 13 bases lay in between. Germline-derived CDR1 and CDR2 are MGHRA and YSYEKL. The CDR3 is 15 amino acids. CDR3 protein: CASSQVDSANYEQYF. CDR3 nucleotide sequence: TGCGCCAGCAGCCAAGTGGACAGCGCAAACTACGAGCAGTACTTC.

This chain links TRBV27 with TRBJ1-1; D may be TRBD1 (5 bases). Germline V CDR1 and CDR2: MNHEY, SMNVEV (reference sequence). This CDR3 contains 11 residues. Trimming pared 9 bases from V and 6 bases from J, leaving 11 bases between. The CDR3 loop reads CASRGAAEAFF. CDR3 coding DNA: TGTGCCAGTCGAGGGGCGGCTGAAGCTTTCTTT.

V usage is TRBV27 and J usage is TRBJ1-1; 10 bases are a match to TRBD1. Germline V gene sequence: CDR1 MNHEY, CDR2 SMNVEV (reference sequence). The CDR3 is made up of 14 amino acids. J gave up 5 bases and V 5 bases, and 5 bases lay outside the gene matches. In DNA, the CDR3 is TGTGCCAGCAGTCTATGGGACAGGGGAACTGAAGCTTTCTTT. Amino acid sequence: CASSLWDRGTEAFF.

The V and J genes are TRBV4-3 and TRBJ2-5, with no clear D. This CDR3 contains 15 residues. Germline-derived CDR1 and CDR2 are LGHNA and YSLEER. V was pared by 1 base and J by 5 bases, with 14 bases between. Here the CDR3 DNA reads TGCGCCAGCAGCCAAGGGTCTGGGTGGGATGAGACCCAGTACTTC. Its protein product is CASSQGSGWDETQYF.

The V call is TRBV18, the J call TRBJ2-3; D remains ambiguous. With 3 bases removed from V and 3 bases from J, the gap between germline ends came to 13 bases. There are 15 residues in the CDR3. Germline V gene sequence: CDR1 KGHSH, CDR2 LQKENI. The DNA of the CDR3 is TGTGCCAGCTCACCCTCGGCCCTGCGGACAGATACGCAGTATTTT. Protein sequence: CASSPSALRTDTQYF.

V gene TRBV5-8 combines with J gene TRBJ1-1, with unresolved D. V was clipped by 3 bases and J by 7 bases, with 10 bases between them. Germline CDR1 reads SGHTS; CDR2 reads YDEGEE. The CDR3 contains 12 residues. The CDR3 region is CASSWAGIEAFF. CDR3 DNA sequence: TGTGCCAGCAGCTGGGCAGGCATTGAAGCTTTCTTT.

The J gene is TRBJ2-5, the V gene TRBV7-7; 11 bases match TRBD2. V shed 5 bases, J shed 4 bases, and the junction held 3 bases outside the gene matches. The V gene's germline CDR1 is SSHAT and CDR2 FNYEAQ (reference sequence). This CDR3 is built from 14 residues. As DNA, the CDR3 is TGTGCCAGCAGCATGACTAGCGGGACAGAGACCCAGTACTTC. The encoded protein is CASSMTSGTETQYF.

The rearrangement joins TRBV5-4 to TRBJ2-1; TRBD2 matches at 7 bases. The CDR3 sequence is 14 residues long. Per germline, CDR1 SGHNT and CDR2 YYREEE (reference sequence). Trimming removed 0 bases from V and 7 bases from J; junction bases left unmatched: 4. The CDR3 nucleotides read TGTGCCAGCAGCTTGGTGGGAGGGCCGAATGAGCAGTTCTTC. This translates into CASSLVGGPNEQFF.